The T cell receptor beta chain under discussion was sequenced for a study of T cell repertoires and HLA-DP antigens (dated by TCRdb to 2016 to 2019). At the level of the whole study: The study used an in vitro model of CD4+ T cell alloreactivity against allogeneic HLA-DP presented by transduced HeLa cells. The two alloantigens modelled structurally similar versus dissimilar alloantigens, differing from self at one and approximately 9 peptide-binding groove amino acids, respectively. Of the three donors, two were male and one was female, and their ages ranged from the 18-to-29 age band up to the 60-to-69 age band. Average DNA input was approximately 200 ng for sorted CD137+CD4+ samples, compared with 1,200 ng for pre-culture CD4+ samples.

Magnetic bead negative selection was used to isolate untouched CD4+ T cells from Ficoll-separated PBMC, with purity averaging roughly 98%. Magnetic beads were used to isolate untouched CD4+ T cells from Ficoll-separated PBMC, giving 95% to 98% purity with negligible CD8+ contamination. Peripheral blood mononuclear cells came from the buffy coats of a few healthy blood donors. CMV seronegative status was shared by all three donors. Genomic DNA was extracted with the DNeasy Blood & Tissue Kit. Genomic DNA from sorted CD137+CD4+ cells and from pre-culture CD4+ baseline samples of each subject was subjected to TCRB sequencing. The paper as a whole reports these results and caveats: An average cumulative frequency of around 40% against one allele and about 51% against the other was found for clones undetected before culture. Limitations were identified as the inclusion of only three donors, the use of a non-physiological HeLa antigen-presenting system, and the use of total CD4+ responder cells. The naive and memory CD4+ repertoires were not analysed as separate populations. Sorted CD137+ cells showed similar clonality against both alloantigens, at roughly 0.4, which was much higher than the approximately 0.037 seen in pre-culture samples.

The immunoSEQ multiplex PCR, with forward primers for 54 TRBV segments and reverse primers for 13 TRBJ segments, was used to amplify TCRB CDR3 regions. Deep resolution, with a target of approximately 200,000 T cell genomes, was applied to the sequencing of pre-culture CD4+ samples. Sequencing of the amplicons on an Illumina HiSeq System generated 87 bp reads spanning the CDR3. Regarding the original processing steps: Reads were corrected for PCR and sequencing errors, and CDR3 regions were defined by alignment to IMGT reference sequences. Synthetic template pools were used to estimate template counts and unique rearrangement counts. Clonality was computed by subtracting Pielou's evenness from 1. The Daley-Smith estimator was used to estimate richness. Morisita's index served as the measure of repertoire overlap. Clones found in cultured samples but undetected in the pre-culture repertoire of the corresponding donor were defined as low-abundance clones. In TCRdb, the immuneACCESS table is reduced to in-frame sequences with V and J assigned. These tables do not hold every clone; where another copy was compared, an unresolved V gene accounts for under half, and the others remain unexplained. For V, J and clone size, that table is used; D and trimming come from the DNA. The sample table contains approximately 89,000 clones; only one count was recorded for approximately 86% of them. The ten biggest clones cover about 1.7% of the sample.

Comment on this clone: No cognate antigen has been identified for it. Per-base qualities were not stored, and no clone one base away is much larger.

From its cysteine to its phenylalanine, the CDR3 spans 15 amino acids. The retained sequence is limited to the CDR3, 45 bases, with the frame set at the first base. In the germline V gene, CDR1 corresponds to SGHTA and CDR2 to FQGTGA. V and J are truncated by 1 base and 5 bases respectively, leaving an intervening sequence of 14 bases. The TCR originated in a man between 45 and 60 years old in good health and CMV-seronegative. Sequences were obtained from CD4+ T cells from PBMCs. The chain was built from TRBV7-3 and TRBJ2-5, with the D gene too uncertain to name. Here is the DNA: TGTGCCAGCAGCTTAAAGCATGGGCCCCTCGAGACCCAGTACTTC. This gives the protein CASSLKHGPLETQYF.